This T cell receptor (beta chain) was recorded in a study of T-cell memory formation after mild COVID-19. Broader study findings: Balance between CD4 and CD8 was seen in clones contracting day 15 to 85, and a CD4+ lean was seen in later expanders. The CD4+ clones that contracted clustered mainly within CM and EM, and the CD8+ clones concentrated in EMRA. Proof of SARS-CoV-2 specificity was absent for the second-wave clones that crested on day 37.

This clonotype was seen a few times. What it binds is unknown. TCRdb used MiXCR to reprocess the 5' RACE reads, holding one entry per CDR3 protein. The table lists around 250,000 distinct CDR3 sequences, 9.4% of them singletons, with around 20% in the top ten. Germline V gene sequence: CDR1 SNHLY, CDR2 FYNNEI. The V end was cut by 7 bases, the J end by 7 bases, with 16 bases between. This CDR3 has 13 residues. The chain has TRBV2 and TRBJ1-1, with a tentative D call TRBD1 (5 bases). The sequencing input was PBMCs or a T cell subset sorted from them (not recorded which). The receptor comes from a man aged 18 to 29 who had mild COVID-19 (a few samples of this study predate the infection). Cell type and time point are not known. As DNA, the CDR3 is TGTGCCAGCATACGGGACTCCGGTATTGAAGCTTTCTTT. It encodes CASIRDSGIEAFF.